This T cell receptor beta chain was identified during a study of T cells in Graves' hyperthyroidism and ophthalmopathy. In the study overall: Once the initial diagnosis was made, peripheral blood was obtained before any treatment.

Regions amplified from RNA transcripts were the TCR beta CDR3 regions. TCR CDR3 underwent first-round RT-PCR with the HTBI primer set. One entry per CDR3 protein results from TCRdb running MiXCR on the multiplex PCR reads. The sample shows about 96,000 distinct CDR3 sequences, about half of them seen only once. V shed 6 bases, J shed 5 bases, and the junction held 11 bases outside the gene matches. The CDR3 length is 15 residues. Germline CDR1 and CDR2: SGHTA and FQGNSA. The chain carries TRBV7-2 and TRBJ2-7; 9 bases align to TRBD1. This TCR came from a woman aged 35 to 49 with Graves' hyperthyroidism. Sequenced material: blood. The CDR3 nucleotides are TGTGCCAGCAGACCTACAGGGGGCGCGGGTGACGAGCAGTACTTC. Translation: CASRPTGGAGDEQYF. Filled out from reference TRBV7-2 and TRBJ2-7, the complete variable domain reads GAGVSQSPSNKVTEKGKDVELRCDPISGHTALYWYRQSLGQGLEFLIYFQGNSAPDKSGLPSDRFSAERTGGSVSTLTIQRTQQEDSAVYLCASRPTGGAGDEQYFGPGTRLTVT.